This TCR beta chain is from a study of blood T cells in healthy people across ages. General study points: Donors of long life had a larger count of naive CD4+ cells and greater diversity than aged donors.

In this sample, this clonotype turned up a few times. Its antigen remains unknown. The people who gave samples were healthy Caucasians from Russia, aged about 6 to 100. The amount of total RNA extracted per sample was at least 6 micrograms. Germline-derived CDR1 and CDR2 are SGHDT and YYEEEE. V was trimmed by 0 bases and J by 2 bases, leaving 12 bases between them. This CDR3 is built from 15 residues. Primed by a sample-barcoded 5' primer and a J-beta primer mix, a second PCR proceeded for 7 to 11 cycles. TCRdb re-analysed the 5' RACE reads in MiXCR, keeping a single row per CDR3 protein. The repertoire consists of roughly 550,000 distinct CDR3 sequences, with 24% occurring once and the leading ten covering just under 9%. The same data also went into a second study, on T cells of mothers and their children.

The chain is built from TRBV5-6 and TRBJ2-7; a possible D gene is TRBD1 (5 bases). The source of this sequence is a boy younger than 18 in good health. The specimen was blood. The CDR3 is CASSLGPDRPYEQYF. CDR3 DNA: TGTGCCAGCAGCTTGGGTCCCGACAGACCCTACGAGCAGTACTTC.